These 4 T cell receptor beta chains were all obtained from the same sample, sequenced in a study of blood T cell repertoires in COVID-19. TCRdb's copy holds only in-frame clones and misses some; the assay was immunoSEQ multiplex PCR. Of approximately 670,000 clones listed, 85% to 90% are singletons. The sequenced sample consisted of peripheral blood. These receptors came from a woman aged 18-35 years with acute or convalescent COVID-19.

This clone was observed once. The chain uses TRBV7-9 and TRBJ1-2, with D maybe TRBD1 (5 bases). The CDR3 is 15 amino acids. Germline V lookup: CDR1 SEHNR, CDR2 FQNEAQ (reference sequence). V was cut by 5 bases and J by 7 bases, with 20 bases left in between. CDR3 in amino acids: CASSPTGWGDIGYTF. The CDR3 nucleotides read TGTGCCAGCAGCCCAACAGGATGGGGCGATATTGGCTACACCTTC.

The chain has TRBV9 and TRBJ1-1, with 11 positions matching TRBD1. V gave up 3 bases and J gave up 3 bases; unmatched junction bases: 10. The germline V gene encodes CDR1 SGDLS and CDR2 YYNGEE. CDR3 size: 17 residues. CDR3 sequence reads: CASSAPGQGARYTEAFF. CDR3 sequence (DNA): TGTGCCAGCAGCGCGCCCGGACAGGGGGCGAGGTACACTGAAGCTTTCTTT.

Here the CDR3 reads CASSFWTGKDNEQFF. The CDR3 DNA sequence: TGTGCCAGCAGTTTCTGGACAGGGAAGGACAATGAGCAGTTCTTC. J is TRBJ2-1 and V is TRBV27, with TRBD1 matching over 8 bases. Germline CDR1 and CDR2: MNHEY and SMNVEV (reference sequence). V dropped 3 bases and J dropped 5; count of bases not matched to a gene: 6. The CDR3 sequence is 15 residues long.

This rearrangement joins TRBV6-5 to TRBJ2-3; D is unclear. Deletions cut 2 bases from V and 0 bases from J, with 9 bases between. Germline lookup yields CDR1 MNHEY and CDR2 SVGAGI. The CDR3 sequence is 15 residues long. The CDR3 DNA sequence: TGTGCCAGCAGTTACGGCATTTCTAGCACAGATACGCAGTATTTT. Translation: CASSYGISSTDTQYF.